This TCR beta chain originates from a study of vaccination effects on CD4 cells after COVID-19. About the study: All study participants received two doses of BNT162b2 or mRNA-1273 vaccine.

CDR3 size: 16 residues. In germline, CDR1 is SGHVS, CDR2 FQNEAQ. V trimming: 0 bases; J trimming: 2 bases; junction bases outside the gene matches: 1. ViraFEST used viral peptide pools to expand antigen-specific CD4+ T cells before sequencing. Following 10 days of culture, CD4+ T cells were isolated. Nucleocapsid antibodies were negative in the vaccine recipients, who had never had SARS-CoV-2 infection. Wells containing approximately 2 million PBMC each were cultured with roughly 10 IU/ml IL-2 and approximately 10 ug/ml peptides. Remarks on this clone: Its matching antigen is unknown.

Measured with immunoSEQ multiplex PCR; TCRdb has only the in-frame clones, and not every one. The table shows about 34,000 clones, with 60% to 75% occurring only once. This clonotype was sampled from a human donor who received a COVID-19 vaccine. Sample: CD4+ T cells from PBMCs cultured with HCoV-OC43 spike peptides, taken before COVID-19 vaccination. Documented subset: HCoV-OC43 spike overlapping peptide pool stimulation. The chain joins TRBV7-8 to TRBJ2-5, with 12 positions matching TRBD2. CDR3 sequence (DNA): TGTGCCAGCAGCTTAGCCGGGACTAGCGGGCAAGAGACCCAGTACTTC. Its protein is CASSLAGTSGQETQYF.